The 7 T cell receptor beta chains below come from one sample, sequenced in a study of cytomegalovirus exposure and HLA in healthy donors. The PCR used 60 Vbeta and 13 Jbeta primers. Data came from immunoSEQ multiplex PCR; TCRdb stores just in-frame clones and leaves some out. Here the sample spans roughly 150,000 clones, roughly 77% being singletons. The sequencing sample was made of PBMCs. Receptors originate from a man in his late teens or twenties in good health and CMV-seropositive.

The rearrangement uses TRBV4-1 and TRBJ2-7, with 11 bases fitting TRBD2. The V gene's germline CDR1 is MGHRA and CDR2 YSYEKL. This CDR3 has 16 residues. V dropped 1 base and J dropped 3; count of bases not matched to a gene: 5. CDR3 coding DNA: TGCGCCAGCAGCCAAGGGGTTACTAGCGGGAGCTACGAGCAGTACTTC. Its translation is CASSQGVTSGSYEQYF.

The chain uses TRBV7-9 and TRBJ2-3, with D possibly being TRBD2 (6 bases). V dropped 3 bases and J dropped 2 bases, with 12 bases sitting between them. The CDR3 has 15 residues. Germline values: CDR1 SEHNR, CDR2 FQNEAQ (reference sequence). The chain's CDR3 is CASSFGLHITDTQYF. CDR3 nucleotides: TGTGCCAGCAGCTTTGGACTACATATCACAGATACGCAGTATTTT.

A note on this clone: Germline and junction disagree at one end, which may indicate a read error. The gene calls are TRBV7-9 and TRBJ1-2, with TRBD1 matching over 9 bases. Per germline, CDR1 SEHNR and CDR2 FQNEAQ (reference sequence). The CDR3 is made up of 15 amino acids. This chain's CDR3 is CSSSQGRDRVGGYTF. DNA for the CDR3: TGTTCCAGCAGCCAGGGTCGGGACAGGGTCGGTGGCTACACCTTC.

This rearrangement joins TRBV28 to TRBJ1-4; D is uncertain. Trimming stripped 2 bases from V and 3 bases from J, with 10 bases between. Germline CDR1 reads MDHEN; CDR2 reads SYDVKM. The CDR3 loop spans 15 amino acids. This CDR3 is CASSLPARANEKLFF. The CDR3 bases are TGTGCCAGCAGTTTACCGGCCCGGGCTAATGAAAAACTGTTTTTT.

The chain links TRBV21-1 to TRBJ1-3; TRBD1 is taken as the D call from the table, unchecked against the DNA. TRBV21-1 is an annotated pseudogene. CDR3 length equals 15 residues. The CDR3 sequence: CTPPKKGASGNTIYF. The CDR3 coding sequence is TGTACCCCGCCTAAAAAGGGGGCCTCTGGAAACACCATATATTTT.

Details on this clone: At one end, the junction sequence differs from germline, possibly due to a read error. The gene calls are TRBV27 and TRBJ2-3, with TRBD1 matching over 7 bases. Germline assignment: CDR1 MNHEY and CDR2 SMNVEV (reference sequence). This CDR3 has 15 amino acids. CDR3 in DNA: TGTTCCAGCAGCCCTAGACAGGGACGCTGGGGTACGCAGTATTTT. Its protein is CSSSPRQGRWGTQYF.

This chain links TRBV6-1 with TRBJ1-3, with D unresolved. V dropped 5 bases and J dropped 0 bases, with 11 bases sitting between them. The CDR3 loop spans 15 amino acids. The germline V gene encodes CDR1 MNHNS and CDR2 SASEGT. The CDR3 here is CASSTRDSSGNTIYF. The DNA of the CDR3 is TGTGCCAGCAGTACACGGGATTCCTCTGGAAACACCATATATTTT.